This T cell receptor (beta chain) came from a study of OX40 agonist ivuxolimab in advanced cancers. Turning to the study itself: Patients were dosed with the agonistic anti-OX40 (CD134) antibody ivuxolimab. Partial responses were recorded for three patients, including one with hepatocellular carcinoma and two with cutaneous melanoma.

Profiled with immunoSEQ multiplex PCR; TCRdb holds only in-frame clones, not every one. In the table there are 75,000 to 100,000 clones, 84% of which are singletons. V dropped 0 bases and J dropped 2 bases, with 8 bases sitting between them. From germline, CDR1 is SGHRS and CDR2 YFSETQ. The CDR3 covers 14 residues. On this clone: The same CDR3 also results from other DNA sequences found in this sample.

Sequenced here: CD4+ or CD8+ T cells sorted from blood, sampled in a trial of the OX40 agonist ivuxolimab. This sequence joins TRBV5-1 and TRBJ2-5, with D possibly TRBD1 on 6 matching bases. The receptor was derived from an adult with an advanced solid tumor such as melanoma, head and neck, liver or kidney cancer. The CDR3 DNA reads as TGCGCCAGCAGCTTGGGACAGGATCAAGAGACCCAGTACTTC. Translation: CASSLGQDQETQYF.